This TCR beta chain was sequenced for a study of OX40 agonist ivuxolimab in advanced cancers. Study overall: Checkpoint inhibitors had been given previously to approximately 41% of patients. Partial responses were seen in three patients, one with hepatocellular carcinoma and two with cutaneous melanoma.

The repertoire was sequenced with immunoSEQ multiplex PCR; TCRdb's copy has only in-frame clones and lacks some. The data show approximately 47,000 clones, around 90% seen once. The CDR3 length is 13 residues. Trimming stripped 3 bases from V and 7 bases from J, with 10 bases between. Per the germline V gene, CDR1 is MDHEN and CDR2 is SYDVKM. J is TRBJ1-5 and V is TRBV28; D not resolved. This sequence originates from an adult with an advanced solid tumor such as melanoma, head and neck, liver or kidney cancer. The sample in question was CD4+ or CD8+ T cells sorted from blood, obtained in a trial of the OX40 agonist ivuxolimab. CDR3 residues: CASSFLGAQPQHF. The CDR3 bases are TGTGCCAGCAGTTTCTTAGGCGCCCAGCCCCAGCATTTT.